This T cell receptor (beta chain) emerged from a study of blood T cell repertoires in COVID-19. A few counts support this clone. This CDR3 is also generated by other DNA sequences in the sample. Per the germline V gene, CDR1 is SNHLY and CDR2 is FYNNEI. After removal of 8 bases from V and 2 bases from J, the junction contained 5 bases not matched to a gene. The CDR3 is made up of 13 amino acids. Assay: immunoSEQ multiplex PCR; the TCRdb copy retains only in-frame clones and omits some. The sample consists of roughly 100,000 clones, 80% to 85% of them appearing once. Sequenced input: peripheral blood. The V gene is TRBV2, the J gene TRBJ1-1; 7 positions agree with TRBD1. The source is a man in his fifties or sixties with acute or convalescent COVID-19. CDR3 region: CASSQGENTEAFF. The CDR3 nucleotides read TGTGCCAGCTCCCAGGGGGAAAACACTGAAGCTTTCTTT.